The clone carrying this T cell receptor (beta chain) was detected a few times. Next came a second PCR, run for about 6 to 11 cycles, which used a sample-barcoded 5' primer along with a J-beta primer mix. The authors tagged each cDNA molecule using a template-switch adaptor with 12 random nucleotides. Each CDR3 protein gets one entry after TCRdb re-called the 5' RACE reads with MiXCR. This sample has 1.5 million to 2 million distinct CDR3 sequences, with roughly 27% found just once. This entry is derived from a study of blood T cells in healthy people across ages. Sample: blood. The TCR comes from a woman aged 30 to 39 in good health.

The CDR3 region has the DNA TGTGCCAGCAGACCGGACAGGGGCTTTTCCGGGGAGCTGTTTTTT. Protein: CASRPDRGFSGELFF. The chain joins TRBV11-2 to TRBJ2-2, with 9 bases matching TRBD1. Germline-derived CDR1 and CDR2 are SGHAT and FQNNGV. V trimming: 6 bases; J trimming: 6 bases; junction bases outside the gene matches: 8. This CDR3 is 15 amino acids long.